The text below deals with one T cell receptor beta chain. The source of the sample is a study of patients and donors after allogeneic stem cell transplantation. Trimming stripped 7 bases from V and 3 bases from J, with 19 bases between. The germline V gene has CDR1 MNHEY and CDR2 SVGEGT. The CDR3 spans 16 residues. Using its own MiXCR run on the RT-PCR reads, TCRdb lists one record per CDR3 protein. The table records about 90,000 distinct CDR3 sequences, under 50% of them present only once. This TCR derives from a human donor who was either an allogeneic HSCT recipient or a stem cell or donor lymphocyte infusion donor (not recorded which). It is not recorded whose cells these are; they may come from a transplant donor. The chain recombines TRBV6-2 or TRBV6-3 with TRBJ1-5; D not certain. The sample was blood, either unsorted or a sorted T cell fraction (not recorded which). CDR3 bases: TGTGCCAGCACGATGCTGGAGGCCACCCCCAATCAGCCCCAGCATTTT. Translation: CASTMLEATPNQPQHF.